This T cell receptor (beta chain) was documented in a study of blood T cell repertoires in COVID-19. Study summary: Sources were T cells, B-cell-depleted T cells, or PBMCs; the material itself was cDNA or gDNA.

CDR1 and CDR2 (germline): LNHDA, SQIVND (reference sequence). Trimming shortened V by 2 bases and J by 8 bases, and 12 bases separated the two germline ends. This CDR3 has 14 residues. TCRdb's table, derived via immunoSEQ multiplex PCR, lists solely in-frame clones and lacks some. The data contain roughly 200,000 clones, around 90% of them singletons. The J gene is TRBJ1-4, the V gene TRBV19; no reliable D call. The receptor comes from a man in his forties with active or convalescent COVID-19. The sequenced material came from peripheral blood. CDR3 in amino acids: CASSIQSGNEKLFF. As DNA, the CDR3 is TGTGCCAGTAGTATACAATCGGGTAACGAAAAACTGTTTTTT.